This TCR beta chain was sequenced during a study of vaccination and CD4 T cells after COVID-19. Study-wide results and caveats: Median counts of SARS-CoV-2-reactive clonotypes increased from about 20 to 38; this difference was not significant.

This clonotype was counted between two and nine times. No antigen is known for it. CD4+ T cells that had been cultured provided DNA sequenced with the Oncomine TCR Beta short-read assay. The genomic DNA was obtained from cultured CD4+ T cells by extraction with the QIAamp micro DNA kit. TCRdb reprocessed the PCR reads via MiXCR and lists one record per CDR3 protein. Counted here are 20,000 to 25,000 distinct CDR3 sequences, approximately 41% occurring once; the ten biggest clones make up around 5.2%. CDR3 length: 14 residues. CDR1 is DFQATT, CDR2 SNEGSKA, per germline (reference sequence). The V and J ends lost 6 bases and 6 bases, in that order; junction bases with no gene match: 10. The time point was: late sampling 161 to 241 days after vaccination in a few convalescent patients. Treatment specified: roughly 10-day PBMC culture with coronavirus spike peptide pools or control peptides (ViraFEST assay). The dates of positive PCR tests extended from March through December 2020 and came before the US Alpha, Beta and Delta variants.

The genes are TRBV20-1 and TRBJ2-7; TRBD1 matches 11 bases. The TCR comes from a human donor who had recovered from COVID-19. This material consisted of CD4+ T cells from blood, cultured in vitro, taken about 7 months after SARS-CoV-2 vaccination. The CDR3 nucleotides are TGCAGTGCACCCTTGAGGACAGGGGGCAGCGAGCAGTACTTC. It translates to CSAPLRTGGSEQYF.